This T cell receptor beta chain was observed in a study of blood T cell repertoires in COVID-19. The wider study: COVID-19 samples collected from the United States, Italy and Spain covered acute and convalescent phases. PBMCs, B-cell-depleted T cells, or T cells provided the cDNA or gDNA that made up the material.

The CDR3 covers 16 residues. Germline V gene lookup returns CDR1 MNHEY and CDR2 SVGEGT. V shed 2 bases, J shed 6 bases, and the junction held 5 bases outside the gene matches. In the original analysis: Amplification of reference gene primers was used by the study to estimate nucleated cell counts. Assay: immunoSEQ multiplex PCR; the TCRdb copy retains only in-frame clones and omits some. The D gene and trimming were derived from the DNA, and the V and J assignments and clone size from that table. The sample has some 200,000 clones, approximately 90% seen once. The clonotype originates from a man aged 45-65 years with acute or convalescent COVID-19. Input material: peripheral blood. The chain is built from TRBV6-2 or TRBV6-3 and TRBJ1-5; 12 bases fit TRBD1. CDR3 in DNA: TGTGCCAGCAGTTACGGGGGACAGGGGGCGGGTCAGCCCCAGCATTTT. Protein sequence: CASSYGGQGAGQPQHF.